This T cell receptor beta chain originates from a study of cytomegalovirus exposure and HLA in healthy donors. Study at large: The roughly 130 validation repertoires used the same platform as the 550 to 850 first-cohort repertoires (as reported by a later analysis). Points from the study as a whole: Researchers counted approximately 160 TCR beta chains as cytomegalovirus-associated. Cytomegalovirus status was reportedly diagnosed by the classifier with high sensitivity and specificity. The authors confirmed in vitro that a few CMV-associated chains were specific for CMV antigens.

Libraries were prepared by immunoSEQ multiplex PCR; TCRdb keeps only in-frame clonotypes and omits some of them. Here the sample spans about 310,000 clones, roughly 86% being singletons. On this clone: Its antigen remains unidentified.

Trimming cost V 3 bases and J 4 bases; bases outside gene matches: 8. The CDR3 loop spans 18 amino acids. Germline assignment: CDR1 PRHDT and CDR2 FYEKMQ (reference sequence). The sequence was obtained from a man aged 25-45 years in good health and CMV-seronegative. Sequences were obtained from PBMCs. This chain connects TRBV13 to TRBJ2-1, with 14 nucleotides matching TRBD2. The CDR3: CASSFRTSGGTTYNEQFF. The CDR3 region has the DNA TGTGCCAGCAGCTTCCGGACTAGCGGGGGGACTACTTACAATGAGCAGTTCTTC.